This is a list of T cell receptor beta chains from one sample in a study of shared clonotypes between healthy human individuals. TCRdb's table, derived via immunoSEQ multiplex PCR, lists solely in-frame clones and lacks some. The sample lists roughly 2.2 million clones; 80% to 95% were seen once. The sequencing sample was made of naive CD4+ T cells from PBMCs. The receptors were sampled from a man younger than 35 in good health. Some clones in this sample may be carry-over from other donors' samples. Both conserved end residues are part of each CDR3. A D gene is named only where the DNA matches it firmly. Size values are once, few and many counts, or a class for expanded clones, and some rows have none.

J gene,V gene,D gene,clone size,CDR3 DNA,CDR3 protein
TRBJ2-1,TRBV7-3,TRBD2,.,TGTGCCAGCAGCCGAGGACTAGCGGGAGTTTCCTACAATGAGCAGTTCTTC,CASSRGLAGVSYNEQFF
TRBJ2-2,TRBV25-1,.,.,TGTGCCAGCAGTGAACAGGTTTACACCGGGGAGCTGTTTTTT,CASSEQVYTGELFF
TRBJ2-2,TRBV28,TRBD1,.,TGTGCCAGCAGACGGGACAGGAACACCGGGGAGCTGTTTTTT,CASRRDRNTGELFF
TRBJ1-5,TRBV6-4,.,.,TGTGCCAGCCCCCTCCAGGGTGGAAGCAATCAGCCCCAGCATTTT,CASPLQGGSNQPQHF
TRBJ1-5,TRBV18,.,.,TGTGCCAGCTCACCAGGGACCAATCAGCCCCAGCATTTT,CASSPGTNQPQHF
TRBJ2-7,TRBV6-1,TRBD1,.,TGTGCCACGCAGGGACAGGGAGGAGTCTACGAGCAGTACTTC,CATQGQGGVYEQYF
TRBJ1-1,TRBV18,.,.,TGTGCCAGCTCCCCAGGAGGGCCAGTGAACACTGAAGCTTTCTTT,CASSPGGPVNTEAFF
TRBJ2-6,TRBV6-5,.,few,TGTGCCAGCAGTCCCCTCTCTGGGGCCAACGTCCTGACTTTC,CASSPLSGANVLTF
TRBJ1-1,TRBV18,.,.,TGTGCCAGCTCACTCGGAAGGTTGCCGAACACTGAAGCTTTCTTT,CASSLGRLPNTEAFF
TRBJ1-5,TRBV28,TRBD1,.,TGTGCCAGCAGTACACCGACAGGGTCTTGGGATCAGCCCCAGCATTTT,CASSTPTGSWDQPQHF
TRBJ1-3,TRBV5-6,.,.,TGTGCCAGCAGCTCCAGGGGACGAGGAAACACCATATATTTT,CASSSRGRGNTIYF
TRBJ2-1,TRBV28,TRBD1,.,TGTGCCAGCAGTTCCCAGGGACAGGGCCGAGGTGAGCAGTTCTTC,CASSSQGQGRGEQFF
TRBJ2-6,TRBV7-2,TRBD1,.,TGTGCCAGCAGCCCCTACGGAGCGGACAGGGGGCCGGGGGCCAACGTCCTGACTTTC,CASSPYGADRGPGANVLTF
TRBJ1-4,TRBV25-1,.,.,TGTGCCAGCAGTGGGTACGGAGGGCTTGGTAATGAAAAACTGTTTTTT,CASSGYGGLGNEKLFF
TRBJ2-7,TRBV6-1,.,.,TGTGCCAGCAGTGAAAGACGGGAAGGACTCTACGAGCAGTACTTC,CASSERREGLYEQYF
TRBJ2-5,TRBV29-1,.,.,TGCAGCGTTGACACAGGCTATCAAGAGACCCAGTACTTC,CSVDTGYQETQYF
TRBJ2-1,TRBV14,.,once,TGTGCCAGCAGCCTTCTACCCAGGGGAAATGAGCAGTTCTTC,CASSLLPRGNEQFF
TRBJ2-5,TRBV5-1,.,.,TGCGCCAGCAGCTTAGCGCCTCCAGAGACCCAGTACTTC,CASSLAPPETQYF
TRBJ2-7,TRBV28,TRBD2,.,TGTGCCACGACTAGCGGGAGTACCTACGAGCAGTACTTC,CATTSGSTYEQYF
TRBJ1-1,TRBV7-9,.,.,TGTGCCAGCAGCCCACTTCGGACAGTGGGCACTGAAGCTTTCTTT,CASSPLRTVGTEAFF
TRBJ1-2,TRBV7-9,TRBD1,.,TGTGCCAGCAGCCAGGGGGTGGATTATGGCTACACCTTC,CASSQGVDYGYTF
TRBJ2-4,TRBV7-2,.,.,TGTGCCAGCAGCTTCCCCCCTTCAAGTTCGAACATTCAGTACTTC,CASSFPPSSSNIQYF
TRBJ1-1,TRBV11-3,.,.,TGTGCCAGCAGTTCGAGCAGGGTTTCCACTGAAGCTTTCTTT,CASSSSRVSTEAFF
TRBJ2-1,TRBV7-9,.,once,TGTGCCAGCAGCCCCAGAGGGTACAATGAGCAGTTCTTC,CASSPRGYNEQFF
TRBJ2-2,TRBV5-1,TRBD2,.,TGCGCCAGTAACAGCGGGAGGAACGAGAACACCGGGGAGCTGTTTTTT,CASNSGRNENTGELFF
TRBJ2-3,TRBV18,.,.,TGTGCCAGCTCACCTGGCGGGTCAAGGGGAGATACGCAGTATTTT,CASSPGGSRGDTQYF
TRBJ2-7,TRBV28,TRBD2,.,TGTGCCAGCAGTACTAGCGGGTCGGTAGGCGAGCAGTACTTC,CASSTSGSVGEQYF
TRBJ1-1,TRBV18,.,.,TGTGCCAGCTCACCTCTGGGAGGCGTCATGAACACTGAAGCTTTCTTT,CASSPLGGVMNTEAFF